These T cell receptor beta chains were read from a single sample in a study of vaccination effects on CD4 cells after COVID-19. TCRdb's copy holds only in-frame clones and misses some; the assay was immunoSEQ multiplex PCR. The sample has 65,000 or so clones; 65% to 85% are singletons. These receptors have no known antigen. Sequenced material: CD4+ T cells from PBMCs cultured with HCoV-NL63 spike peptides, taken before COVID-19 vaccination. The source is a human donor who received a COVID-19 vaccine. Both conserved end residues are part of each CDR3. Fields, in order: D gene, V gene, clone size, J gene, CDR3 protein, CDR3 DNA. The D gene is left open where the match is weak. Clone size appears in some rows only: once, few, many, or a class for an expanded clone.

d_gene: .; v_gene: TRBV19; abundance: .; j_gene: TRBJ2-3; CDR3aa: CASNRRFPADTQYF; CDR3nt: TGTGCCAGCAATCGACGGTTCCCGGCAGATACGCAGTATTTT
d_gene: TRBD1; v_gene: TRBV28; abundance: .; j_gene: TRBJ1-1; CDR3aa: CASSPYWTGEAFF; CDR3nt: TGTGCCAGCAGTCCCTATTGGACAGGTGAAGCTTTCTTT
d_gene: .; v_gene: TRBV5-1; abundance: .; j_gene: TRBJ1-4; CDR3aa: CASSFTGSTNEKLFF; CDR3nt: TGCGCCAGCAGCTTTACAGGGTCGACTAATGAAAAACTGTTTTTT
d_gene: .; v_gene: TRBV7-2; abundance: .; j_gene: TRBJ2-5; CDR3aa: CASSSFQETQYF; CDR3nt: TGTGCCAGCAGCTCCTTTCAAGAGACCCAGTACTTC
d_gene: .; v_gene: TRBV7-9; abundance: .; j_gene: TRBJ2-2; CDR3aa: CATPPRNGELFF; CDR3nt: TGTGCCACCCCGCCCAGGAACGGGGAGCTGTTTTTT
d_gene: TRBD1; v_gene: TRBV18; abundance: .; j_gene: TRBJ1-2; CDR3aa: CASSPGTANFHGYTF; CDR3nt: TGTGCCAGCTCACCCGGGACAGCGAACTTTCATGGCTACACCTTC
d_gene: .; v_gene: TRBV29-1; abundance: .; j_gene: TRBJ1-2; CDR3aa: CSVGGVQNYGYTF; CDR3nt: TGCAGCGTTGGTGGGGTCCAGAACTATGGCTACACCTTC
d_gene: TRBD1; v_gene: TRBV29-1; abundance: .; j_gene: TRBJ2-5; CDR3aa: CSVDSNRGRRQETQYF; CDR3nt: TGCAGCGTTGACAGTAACAGGGGGCGGCGGCAAGAGACCCAGTACTTC
d_gene: TRBD1; v_gene: TRBV5-1; abundance: few; j_gene: TRBJ1-4; CDR3aa: CASSPGTGGALEEKLFF; CDR3nt: TGCGCCAGCAGCCCAGGGACAGGGGGCGCGTTAGAAGAAAAACTGTTTTTT
d_gene: .; v_gene: TRBV2; abundance: .; j_gene: TRBJ1-1; CDR3aa: CASSERETEAFF; CDR3nt: TGTGCCAGCAGTGAGCGGGAAACTGAAGCTTTCTTT
d_gene: .; v_gene: TRBV20-1; abundance: .; j_gene: TRBJ1-5; CDR3aa: CSASPGYSNQPQHF; CDR3nt: TGCAGTGCTAGTCCGGGGTATAGCAATCAGCCCCAGCATTTT
d_gene: TRBD2; v_gene: TRBV6-5; abundance: once; j_gene: TRBJ2-5; CDR3aa: CASYQRGGSGTQYF; CDR3nt: TGTGCCAGCTACCAGCGGGGGGGTTCGGGGACCCAGTACTTC
d_gene: .; v_gene: TRBV3-1/TRBV3-2; abundance: .; j_gene: TRBJ1-5; CDR3aa: CASSQGDKQPQHF; CDR3nt: TGTGCCAGCAGCCAGGGGGATAAGCAGCCCCAGCATTTT
d_gene: .; v_gene: TRBV6-5; abundance: .; j_gene: TRBJ1-1; CDR3aa: CASTTGMNTEAFF; CDR3nt: TGTGCCAGCACCACAGGCATGAACACTGAAGCTTTCTTT
d_gene: .; v_gene: TRBV5-1; abundance: .; j_gene: TRBJ1-5; CDR3aa: CASSKDGDSNQPQHF; CDR3nt: TGCGCCAGCAGCAAAGACGGAGATAGCAATCAGCCCCAGCATTTT
d_gene: TRBD1; v_gene: TRBV5-1; abundance: .; j_gene: TRBJ1-3; CDR3aa: CASSWGTEDNTIYF; CDR3nt: TGCGCCAGCAGCTGGGGGACAGAGGATAACACCATATATTTT
d_gene: .; v_gene: TRBV6-5; abundance: .; j_gene: TRBJ1-5; CDR3aa: CASSYKGRESNQPQHF; CDR3nt: TGTGCCAGCAGTTACAAGGGCAGAGAATCCAATCAGCCCCAGCATTTT